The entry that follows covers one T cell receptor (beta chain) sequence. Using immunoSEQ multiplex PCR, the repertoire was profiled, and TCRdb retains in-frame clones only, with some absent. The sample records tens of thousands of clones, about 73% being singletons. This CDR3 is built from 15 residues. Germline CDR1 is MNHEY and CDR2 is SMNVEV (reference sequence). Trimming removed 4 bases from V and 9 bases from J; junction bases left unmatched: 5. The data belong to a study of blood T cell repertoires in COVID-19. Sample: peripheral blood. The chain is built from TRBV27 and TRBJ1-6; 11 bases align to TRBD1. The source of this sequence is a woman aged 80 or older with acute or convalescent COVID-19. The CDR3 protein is CASSSAGTGGSPLHF. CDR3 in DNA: TGTGCCAGCAGTTCGGCCGGGACAGGGGGTTCACCCCTCCACTTT.